This TCR beta chain was sequenced in a study of shared clonotypes between healthy human individuals. CD45RO-negative CD8 cells positively selected for CCR7 made up the naive population, which excluded terminally differentiated effector memory CD45RA+ cells. V lost 5 bases and J lost 12; bases outside the gene matches: 11. Germline V gene sequence: CDR1 MDHEN, CDR2 SYDVKM. The CDR3 covers 13 residues. Authors' data handling: ImmunoSEQ output lacked quality scores and full-length reads, limiting matched filtering. Method: immunoSEQ multiplex PCR; TCRdb's copy keeps in-frame clones and lacks some. Clone size and the V and J calls come from that table; the DNA yielded D and trimming. In the table there are about 2 million clones, about 95% of which are singletons.

The sample taken for sequencing was naive CD8+ T cells sorted from blood. The chain joins TRBV28 to TRBJ2-7, with 9 bases aligning to TRBD1. The sequence was obtained from a man between 18 and 29 years old in good health. The CDR3: CASSPGTGPPGYF. The CDR3 DNA is TGTGCCAGCAGTCCCGGGACAGGGCCCCCCGGGTACTTC. Using reference TRBV28 and TRBJ2-7 for the parts outside the CDR3, the full variable domain is DVKVTQSSRYLVKRTGEKVFLECVQDMDHENMFWYRQDPGLGLRLIYFSYDVKMKEKGDIPEGYSVSREKKERFSLILESASTNQTSMYLCASSPGTGPPGYFGPGTRLTVT.